This entry lists 2 T cell receptor beta chains sequenced from one sample in a study of persistence of HIV-infected CD4 T cells. Cells were stimulated with CMV-infected fibroblast lysates at 10 ug/mL. CD40L-negative CD69-negative CD45RO-high memory CD4+ T cells were sorted as populations depleted of antigen-responding cells. Sequencing used immunoSEQ version 4 in survey mode. Some clones are missing from TCRdb's copy, which holds only in-frame ones; the method was immunoSEQ multiplex PCR. This table holds tens of thousands of clones, roughly 82% found once. These TCRs are of unknown antigen specificity. This specimen was CD4+ T cells sorted from PBMCs after roughly 17-hour stimulation, taken from a patient who received antiretroviral therapy. Every receptor here comes from an adult man with HIV who was CMV-seropositive.

The chain joins TRBV28 to TRBJ1-2, with 7 bases that match TRBD1. The V gene's germline CDR1 is MDHEN and CDR2 SYDVKM. The CDR3 has 14 residues. J was trimmed by 5 bases and V by 3 bases; bases with no gene match: 6. As DNA, the CDR3 is TGTGCCAGCAGTTTCTCCGACAGGGAGTATGGCTACACCTTC. Its protein product is CASSFSDREYGYTF.

The CDR3 DNA reads TGTGCCAGCAGCCCCCGCAGGGGGAGGGAGGGTTCCGATACGCAGTATTTT. It specifies CASSPRRGREGSDTQYF. The V and J genes are TRBV9 and TRBJ2-3; D tentatively fits TRBD1 or TRBD2 (7 bases each). V was shortened by 4 bases and J by 6 bases, with 24 bases between the two germline ends. Germline lookup yields CDR1 SGDLS and CDR2 YYNGEE. This CDR3 spans 17 amino acids.